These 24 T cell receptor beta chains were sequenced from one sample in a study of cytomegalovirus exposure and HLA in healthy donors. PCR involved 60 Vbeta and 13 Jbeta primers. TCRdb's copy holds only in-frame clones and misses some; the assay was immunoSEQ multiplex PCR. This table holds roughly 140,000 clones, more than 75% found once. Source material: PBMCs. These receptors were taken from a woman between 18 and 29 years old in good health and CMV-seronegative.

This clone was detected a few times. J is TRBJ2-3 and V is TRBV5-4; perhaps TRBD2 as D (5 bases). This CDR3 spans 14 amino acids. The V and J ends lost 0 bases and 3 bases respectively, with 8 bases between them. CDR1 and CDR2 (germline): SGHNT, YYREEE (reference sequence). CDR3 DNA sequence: TGTGCCAGCAGCTTGGGGGAGTGGACAGATACGCAGTATTTT. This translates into CASSLGEWTDTQYF. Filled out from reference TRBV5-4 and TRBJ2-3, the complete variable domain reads ETGVTQSPTHLIKTRGQQVTLRCSSQSGHNTVSWYQQALGQGPQFIFQYYREEENGRGNFPPRFSGLQFPNYSSELNVNALELDDSALYLCASSLGEWTDTQYFGPGTRLTVL.

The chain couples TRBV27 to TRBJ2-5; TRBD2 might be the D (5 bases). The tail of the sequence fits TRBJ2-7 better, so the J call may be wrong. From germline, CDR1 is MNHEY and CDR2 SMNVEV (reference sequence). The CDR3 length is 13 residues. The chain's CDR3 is CASSWRASYEQYF. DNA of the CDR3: TGTGCCAGCAGTTGGCGGGCCTCCTACGAGCAGTACTTC.

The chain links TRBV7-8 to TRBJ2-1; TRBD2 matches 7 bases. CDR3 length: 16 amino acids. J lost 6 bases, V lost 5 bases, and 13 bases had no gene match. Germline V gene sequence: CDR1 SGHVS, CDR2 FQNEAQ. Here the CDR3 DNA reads TGTGCCAGCAGCCCCCGAGGGAGGGTGAGCGCCAATGAGCAGTTCTTC. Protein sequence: CASSPRGRVSANEQFF.

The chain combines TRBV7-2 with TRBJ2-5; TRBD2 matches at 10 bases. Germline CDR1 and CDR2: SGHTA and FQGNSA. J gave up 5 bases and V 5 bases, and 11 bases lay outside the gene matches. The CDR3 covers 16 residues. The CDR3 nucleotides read TGTGCCAGCAGCCTAGTGAGCGGGAGGGCCCGGGAGACCCAGTACTTC. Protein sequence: CASSLVSGRARETQYF.

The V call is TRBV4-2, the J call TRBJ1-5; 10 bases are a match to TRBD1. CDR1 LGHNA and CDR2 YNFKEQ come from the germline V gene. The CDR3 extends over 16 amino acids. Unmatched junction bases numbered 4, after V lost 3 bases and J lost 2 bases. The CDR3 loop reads CASSQAGTGGNQPQHF. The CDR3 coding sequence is TGTGCCAGCAGCCAGGCCGGGACAGGGGGCAATCAGCCCCAGCATTTT.

CDR3 amino acids: CASSYDPRDGLLAKNIQYF. DNA for the CDR3: TGTGCCAGCAGCTACGACCCGCGAGATGGGCTACTAGCCAAAAACATTCAGTACTTC. This rearrangement joins TRBV11-2 to TRBJ2-4; D ambiguous. The length of the CDR3 is 19 residues. V gave up 4 bases and J gave up 0 bases, with 22 bases separating them. Germline V gene sequence: CDR1 SGHAT, CDR2 FQNNGV.

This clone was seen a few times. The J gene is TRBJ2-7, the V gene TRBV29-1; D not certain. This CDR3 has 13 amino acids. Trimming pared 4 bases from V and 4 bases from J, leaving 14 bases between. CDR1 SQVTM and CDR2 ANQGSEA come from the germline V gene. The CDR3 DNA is TGCAGCGTTGTTCCCCAGTCCTCTTACGAGCAGTACTTC. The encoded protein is CSVVPQSSYEQYF.

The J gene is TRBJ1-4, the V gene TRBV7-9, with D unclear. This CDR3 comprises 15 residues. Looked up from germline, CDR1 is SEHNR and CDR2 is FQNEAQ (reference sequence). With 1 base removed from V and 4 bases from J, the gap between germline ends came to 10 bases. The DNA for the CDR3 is TGTGCCAGCAGCTTAGGAGGGCGGGTTAATGAAAAACTGTTTTTT. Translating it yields CASSLGGRVNEKLFF.

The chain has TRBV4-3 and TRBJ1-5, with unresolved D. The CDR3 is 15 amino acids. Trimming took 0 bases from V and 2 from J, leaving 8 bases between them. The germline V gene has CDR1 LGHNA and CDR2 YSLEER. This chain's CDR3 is CASSQDRNGNQPQHF. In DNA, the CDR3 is TGCGCCAGCAGCCAAGATCGTAATGGCAATCAGCCCCAGCATTTT.

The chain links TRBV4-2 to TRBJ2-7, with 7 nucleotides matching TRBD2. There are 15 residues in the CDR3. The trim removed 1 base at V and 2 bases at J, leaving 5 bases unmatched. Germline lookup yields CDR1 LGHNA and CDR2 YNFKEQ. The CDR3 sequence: CASSQGAGLAYEQYF. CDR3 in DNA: TGTGCCAGCAGCCAAGGGGCTGGACTAGCCTACGAGCAGTACTTC.

CDR3 in DNA: TGCGCCAGCCTAGGACTAGGAACAGATACGCAGTATTTT. This encodes CASLGLGTDTQYF. J is TRBJ2-3 and V is TRBV5-1, with 7 positions matching TRBD2. Germline assignment: CDR1 SGHRS and CDR2 YFSETQ. CDR3 length: 13 residues. With 7 bases clipped from V and 3 bases from J, the junction kept 5 bases outside the gene matches. The variable domain in full, completed from reference TRBV5-1 and TRBJ2-3, reads KAGVTQTPRYLIKTRGQQVTLSCSPISGHRSVSWYQQTPGQGLQFLFEYFSETQRNKGNFPGRFSGRQFSNSRSEMNVSTLELGDSALYLCASLGLGTDTQYFGPGTRLTVL.

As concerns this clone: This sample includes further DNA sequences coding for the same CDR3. Here the CDR3 DNA reads TGTGCCAGCAGCTTAGCTTCGGGAAACACTGAAGCTTTCTTT. As protein: CASSLASGNTEAFF. The chain carries TRBV7-2 and TRBJ1-1, with D uncertain. The CDR3 consists of 14 residues. V lost 0 bases and J 2 bases, leaving 7 bases between the germline ends. Germline V gene lookup returns CDR1 SGHTA and CDR2 FQGNSA. Supplemented by reference TRBV7-2 and TRBJ1-1, the full variable domain reads GAGVSQSPSNKVTEKGKDVELRCDPISGHTALYWYRQSLGQGLEFLIYFQGNSAPDKSGLPSDRFSAERTGGSVSTLTIQRTQQEDSAVYLCASSLASGNTEAFFGQGTRLTVV.

CDR3 region: CASSGGARSTDTQYF. The CDR3 DNA sequence: TGCGCCAGCAGTGGAGGAGCCCGCAGCACAGATACGCAGTATTTT. This chain links TRBV10-1 with TRBJ2-3; D remains ambiguous. The V end was cut by 4 bases, the J end by 0 bases, with 11 bases between. From germline, CDR1 is WNHNN and CDR2 SYGVQD (reference sequence). This CDR3 has 15 residues.

The DNA for the CDR3 is TGTGCCAGCAGGGGGACTAGCGGGAGCATGGGGGAGACCCAGTACTTC. Protein sequence: CASRGTSGSMGETQYF. The chain employs TRBV2 and TRBJ2-5; TRBD2 matches 14 bases. V was pared by 6 bases and J by 5 bases, with 8 bases of the junction left unmatched. CDR3 length: 16 amino acids. Germline CDR1 is SNHLY and CDR2 is FYNNEI.

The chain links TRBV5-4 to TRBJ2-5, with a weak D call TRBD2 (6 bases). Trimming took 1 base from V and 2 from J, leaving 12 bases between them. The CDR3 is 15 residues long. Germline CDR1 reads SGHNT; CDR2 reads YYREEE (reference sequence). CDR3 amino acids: CASSLTAGPQETQYF. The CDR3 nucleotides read TGTGCCAGCAGCTTGACGGCGGGGCCACAAGAGACCCAGTACTTC.

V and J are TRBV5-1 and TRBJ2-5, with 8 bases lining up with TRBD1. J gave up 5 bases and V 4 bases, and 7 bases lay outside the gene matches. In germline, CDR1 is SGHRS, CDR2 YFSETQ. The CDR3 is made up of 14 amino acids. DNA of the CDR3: TGCGCCAGCAGCATAAGCAGGGGGCGTGAGACCCAGTACTTC. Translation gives CASSISRGRETQYF.

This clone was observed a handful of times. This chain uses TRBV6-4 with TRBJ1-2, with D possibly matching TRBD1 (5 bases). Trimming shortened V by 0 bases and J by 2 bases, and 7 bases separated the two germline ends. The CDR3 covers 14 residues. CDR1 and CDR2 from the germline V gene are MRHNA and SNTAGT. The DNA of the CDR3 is TGTGCCAGCAGTGACTCGTCAGGGAACTATGGCTACACCTTC. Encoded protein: CASSDSSGNYGYTF.

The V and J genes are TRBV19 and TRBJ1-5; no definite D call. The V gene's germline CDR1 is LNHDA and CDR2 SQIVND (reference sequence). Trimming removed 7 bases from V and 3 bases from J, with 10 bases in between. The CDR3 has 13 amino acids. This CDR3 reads CASTWTNNQPQHF. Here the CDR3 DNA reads TGTGCCAGTACTTGGACTAACAATCAGCCCCAGCATTTT.

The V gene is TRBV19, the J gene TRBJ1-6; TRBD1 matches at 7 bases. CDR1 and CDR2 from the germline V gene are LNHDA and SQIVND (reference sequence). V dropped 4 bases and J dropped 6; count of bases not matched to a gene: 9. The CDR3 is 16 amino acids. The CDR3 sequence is CASSTAPTGPNSPLHF. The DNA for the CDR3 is TGTGCCAGTAGTACAGCGCCGACAGGGCCTAATTCACCCCTCCACTTT.

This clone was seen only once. As DNA, the CDR3 is TGTGCCAGCAGCCAGCCCCTGGAGACCGGTAGCCGCGAGCAGTACTTC. The encoded protein is CASSQPLETGSREQYF. The rearrangement joins TRBV7-2 to TRBJ2-7; D is ambiguous. From germline, CDR1 is SGHTA and CDR2 FQGNSA. The CDR3 spans 16 residues. Trimming shortened V by 5 bases and J by 6 bases, and 23 bases separated the two germline ends.

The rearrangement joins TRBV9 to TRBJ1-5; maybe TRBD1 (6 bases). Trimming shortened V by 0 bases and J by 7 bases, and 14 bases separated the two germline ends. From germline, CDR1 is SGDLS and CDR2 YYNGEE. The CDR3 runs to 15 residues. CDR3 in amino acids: CASSVEGEFWQPQHF. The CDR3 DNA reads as TGTGCCAGCAGCGTAGAGGGGGAGTTTTGGCAGCCCCAGCATTTT.

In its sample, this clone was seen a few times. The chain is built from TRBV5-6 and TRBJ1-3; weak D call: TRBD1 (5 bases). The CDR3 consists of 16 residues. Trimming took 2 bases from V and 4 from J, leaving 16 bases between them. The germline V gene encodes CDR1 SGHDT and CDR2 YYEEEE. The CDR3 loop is CASSFGVQRTGNTIYF. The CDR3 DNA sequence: TGTGCCAGCAGCTTCGGCGTACAGAGGACAGGAAACACCATATATTTT.

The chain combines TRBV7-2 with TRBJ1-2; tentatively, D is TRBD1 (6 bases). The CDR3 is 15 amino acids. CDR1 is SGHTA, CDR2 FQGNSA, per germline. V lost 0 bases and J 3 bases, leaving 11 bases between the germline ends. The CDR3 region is CASSLAGGADYGYTF. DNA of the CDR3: TGTGCCAGCAGCTTAGCGGGGGGGGCCGACTATGGCTACACCTTC.

The CDR3 DNA is TGTGCCAGCAGTTTATCAAACAGGGGGCGGAGTGGGAGCAATCAGCCCCAGCATTTT. Translating gives CASSLSNRGRSGSNQPQHF. The genes are TRBV28 and TRBJ1-5; 9 bases fit TRBD1. The ends lost 1 base at V and 1 base at J; junction bases unmatched: 11. Germline V gene data show CDR1 as MDHEN and CDR2 as SYDVKM. The CDR3 covers 19 residues.